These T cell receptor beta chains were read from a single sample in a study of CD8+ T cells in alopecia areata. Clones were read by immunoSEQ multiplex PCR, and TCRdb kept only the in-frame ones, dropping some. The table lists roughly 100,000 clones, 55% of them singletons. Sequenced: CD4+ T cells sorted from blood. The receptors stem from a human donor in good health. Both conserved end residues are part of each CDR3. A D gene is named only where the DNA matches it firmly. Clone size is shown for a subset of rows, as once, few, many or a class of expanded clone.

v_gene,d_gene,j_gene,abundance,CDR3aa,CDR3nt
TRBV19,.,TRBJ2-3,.,CASGGGHGADTQYF,TGTGCCAGTGGGGGGGGACACGGCGCAGATACGCAGTATTTT
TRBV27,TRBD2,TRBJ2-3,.,CASRVAGGPGTDTQYF,TGTGCCAGCAGGGTAGCGGGGGGGCCCGGCACAGATACGCAGTATTTT
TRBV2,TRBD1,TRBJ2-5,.,CASSSQGAKSETQYF,TGTGCCAGCAGTTCCCAGGGGGCTAAATCAGAGACCCAGTACTTC
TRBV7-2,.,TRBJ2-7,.,CASSLQGGGYEQYF,TGTGCCAGCAGCTTACAGGGTGGGGGCTACGAGCAGTACTTC
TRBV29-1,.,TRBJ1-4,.,CSVANRVSEKLFF,TGCAGCGTTGCCAACCGCGTTAGTGAAAAACTGTTTTTT
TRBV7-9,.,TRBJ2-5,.,CASGRDVETQYF,TGTGCCAGCGGTCGGGACGTGGAGACCCAGTACTTC
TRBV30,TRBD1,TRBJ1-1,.,CAWGRQGGTEAFF,TGTGCCTGGGGAAGACAGGGAGGCACTGAAGCTTTCTTT
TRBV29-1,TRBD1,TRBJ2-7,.,CSVRRTGSSYEQYF,TGCAGCGTCCGTAGGACAGGGAGCTCCTACGAGCAGTACTTC
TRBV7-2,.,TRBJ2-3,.,CASSLSTDTQYF,TGTGCCAGCAGCCTCAGCACAGATACGCAGTATTTT
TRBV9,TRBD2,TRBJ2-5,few,CASSVELAGGAETQYF,TGTGCCAGCAGCGTAGAATTAGCGGGAGGCGCGGAGACCCAGTACTTC
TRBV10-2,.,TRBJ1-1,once,CASRAQGRLNAEAFF,TGCGCCAGCAGAGCCCAGGGACGGTTAAACGCTGAAGCTTTCTTT
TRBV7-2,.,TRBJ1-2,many,CASRVGPTLNYGYTF,TGTGCCAGCAGAGTGGGACCGACTCTTAACTATGGCTACACCTTC
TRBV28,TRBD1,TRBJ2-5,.,CASSSGQGGEQYF,TGTGCCAGCAGTTCCGGACAGGGGGGGGAGCAGTACTTC
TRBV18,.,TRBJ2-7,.,CASSPRQGPGGIGEQYF,TGTGCCAGCTCACCGCGACAGGGTCCCGGGGGGATCGGGGAGCAGTACTTC
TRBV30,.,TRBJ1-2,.,CAWSQGYFLGGYTF,TGTGCCTGGAGCCAGGGGTACTTTTTAGGTGGCTACACCTTC
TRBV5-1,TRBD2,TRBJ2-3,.,CASSLTSGGVLDTQYF,TGCGCCAGCAGCTTGACTAGCGGGGGCGTTTTGGATACGCAGTATTTT
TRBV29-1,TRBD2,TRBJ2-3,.,CSALGLAGGTDTQYF,TGCAGCGCACTGGGACTAGCGGGTGGTACAGATACGCAGTATTTT
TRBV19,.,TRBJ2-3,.,CASTIVGGAGDTQYF,TGTGCCAGTACCATAGTAGGGGGGGCCGGAGATACGCAGTATTTT
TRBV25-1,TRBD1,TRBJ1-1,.,CASSESGTGGEAFF,TGTGCCAGCAGTGAATCCGGGACAGGGGGCGAGGCTTTCTTT
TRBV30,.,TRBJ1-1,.,CACIRGGTEAFF,TGTGCCTGCATACGGGGGGGCACTGAAGCTTTCTTT
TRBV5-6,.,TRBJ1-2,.,CASSIQNGYTF,TGTGCCAGCAGCATACAGAATGGCTACACCTTC
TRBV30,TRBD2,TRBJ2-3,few,CAWSVQAGALTDTQYF,TGTGCCTGGAGTGTACAAGCGGGGGCCCTCACAGATACGCAGTATTTT
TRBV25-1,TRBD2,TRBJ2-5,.,CASSSGGREETQYF,TGTGCCAGCAGCTCGGGGGGGAGGGAAGAGACCCAGTACTTC
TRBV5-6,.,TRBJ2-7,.,CASSPRAGATYEQYF,TGTGCCAGCAGTCCCCGGGCAGGGGCTACCTACGAGCAGTACTTC
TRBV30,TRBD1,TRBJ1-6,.,CAWRSGTGNSPLHF,TGTGCCTGGAGGTCCGGGACAGGGAATTCACCCCTCCACTTT
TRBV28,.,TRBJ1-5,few,CASSSADQPQHF,TGTGCCAGCAGTTCGGCCGATCAGCCCCAGCATTTT
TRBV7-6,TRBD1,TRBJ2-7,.,CASSPAPGTGGEQYF,TGTGCCAGCAGCCCGGCCCCCGGGACAGGAGGCGAGCAGTACTTC
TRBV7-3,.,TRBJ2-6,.,CASSLRGTASSGANVLTF,TGTGCCAGCAGCTTACGAGGGACGGCGAGCTCTGGGGCCAACGTCCTGACTTTC
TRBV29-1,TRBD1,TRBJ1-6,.,CSGPGTVFYNSPLHF,TGCAGCGGCCCTGGGACAGTTTTTTATAATTCACCCCTCCACTTT
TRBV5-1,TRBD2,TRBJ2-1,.,CASSLGGSSYNEQFF,TGCGCCAGCAGCCTCGGGGGGAGCTCCTACAATGAGCAGTTCTTC
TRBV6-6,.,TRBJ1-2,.,CASSYSGSLAYGYTF,TGTGCCAGCAGTTACTCTGGGTCCCTGGCCTATGGCTACACCTTC
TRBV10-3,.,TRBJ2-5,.,CAISEVHEETQYF,TGTGCCATCAGTGAAGTTCACGAAGAGACCCAGTACTTC
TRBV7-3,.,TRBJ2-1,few,CASSLLPNRGGNEQFF,TGTGCCAGCAGCTTACTCCCCAACAGGGGAGGCAATGAGCAGTTCTTC
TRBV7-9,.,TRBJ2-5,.,CASSLWMGDQETQYF,TGTGCCAGCAGCTTATGGATGGGAGATCAAGAGACCCAGTACTTC
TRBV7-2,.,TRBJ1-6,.,CASSLGQISSYNSPLHF,TGTGCCAGCAGCTTAGGGCAGATCAGCTCCTATAATTCACCCCTCCACTTT
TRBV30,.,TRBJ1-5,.,CAWSVRGQINQPQHF,TGTGCCTGGAGTGTACGGGGACAAATCAATCAGCCCCAGCATTTT
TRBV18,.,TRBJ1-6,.,CASSPFMGGSTSPLHF,TGTGCCAGCTCACCGTTCATGGGGGGATCTACCTCACCCCTCCACTTT
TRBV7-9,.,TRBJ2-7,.,CASSPGTDDYEQYF,TGTGCCAGCAGCCCCGGGACTGACGACTACGAGCAGTACTTC
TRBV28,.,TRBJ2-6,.,CASIPGPRTGANVLTF,TGTGCCAGCATCCCAGGGCCAAGGACTGGGGCCAACGTCCTGACTTTC
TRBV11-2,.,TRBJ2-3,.,CASSTTNTQYF,TGTGCCAGCAGCACGACCAATACGCAGTATTTT
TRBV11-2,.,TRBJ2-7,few,CASSFRGSSYEQYF,TGTGCCAGCAGCTTTCGCGGCAGCTCCTACGAGCAGTACTTC
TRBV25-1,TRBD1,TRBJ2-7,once,CASSGTGSYEQYF,TGTGCCAGCAGTGGGACAGGGTCCTACGAGCAGTACTTC
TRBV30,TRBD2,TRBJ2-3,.,CAWTHGGAPSFTDTQYF,TGTGCCTGGACACACGGGGGGGCGCCTTCTTTCACAGATACGCAGTATTTT
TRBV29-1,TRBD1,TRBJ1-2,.,CSVGVGGNGYTF,TGCAGCGTTGGGGTAGGGGGCAATGGCTACACCTTC